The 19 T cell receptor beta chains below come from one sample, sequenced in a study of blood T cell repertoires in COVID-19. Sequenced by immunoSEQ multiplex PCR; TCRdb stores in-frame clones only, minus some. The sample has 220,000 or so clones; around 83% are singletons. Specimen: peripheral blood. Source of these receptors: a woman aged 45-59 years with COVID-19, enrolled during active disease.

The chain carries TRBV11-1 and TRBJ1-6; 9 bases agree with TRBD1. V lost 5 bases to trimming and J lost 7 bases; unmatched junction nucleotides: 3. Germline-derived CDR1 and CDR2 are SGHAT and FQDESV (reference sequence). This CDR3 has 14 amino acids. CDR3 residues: CASSGTGLNSPLHF. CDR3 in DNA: TGTGCCAGCAGCGGGACAGGGTTGAATTCACCCCTCCACTTT.

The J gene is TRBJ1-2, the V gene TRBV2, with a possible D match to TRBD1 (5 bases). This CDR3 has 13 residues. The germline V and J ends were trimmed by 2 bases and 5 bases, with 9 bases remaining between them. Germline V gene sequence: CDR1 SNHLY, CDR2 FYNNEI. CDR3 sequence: CASSEFGGYGYTF. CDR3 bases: TGTGCCAGCAGTGAATTCGGGGGGTATGGCTACACCTTC.

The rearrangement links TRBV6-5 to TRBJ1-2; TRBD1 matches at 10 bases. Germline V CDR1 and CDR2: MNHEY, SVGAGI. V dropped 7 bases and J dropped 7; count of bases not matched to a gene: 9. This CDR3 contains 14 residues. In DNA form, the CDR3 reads TGTGCCAGCACCCCGGACAGGGGGTTGGGTGGCTACACCTTC. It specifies CASTPDRGLGGYTF.

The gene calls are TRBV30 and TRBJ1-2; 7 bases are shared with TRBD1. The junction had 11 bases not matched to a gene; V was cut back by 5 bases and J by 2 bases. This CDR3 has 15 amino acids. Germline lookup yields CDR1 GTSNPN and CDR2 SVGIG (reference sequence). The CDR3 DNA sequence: TGTGCCTGGGACCATGCGACAGGGACCAACTATGGCTACACCTTC. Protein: CAWDHATGTNYGYTF.

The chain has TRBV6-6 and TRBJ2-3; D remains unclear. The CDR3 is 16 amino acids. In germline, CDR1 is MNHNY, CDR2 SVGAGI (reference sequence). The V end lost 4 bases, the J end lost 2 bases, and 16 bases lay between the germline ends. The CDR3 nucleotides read TGTGCCAGCAGTTCTCCGACTGTCGTGCCCACAGATACGCAGTATTTT. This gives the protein CASSSPTVVPTDTQYF.

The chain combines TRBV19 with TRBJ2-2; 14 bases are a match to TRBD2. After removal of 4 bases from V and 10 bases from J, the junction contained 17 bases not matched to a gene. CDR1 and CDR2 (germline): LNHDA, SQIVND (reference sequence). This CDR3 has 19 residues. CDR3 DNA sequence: TGTGCCAGTAGTACACCAACCCGGACTAGCGGGGGGCCGCGGGAGGAGCTGTTTTTT. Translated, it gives CASSTPTRTSGGPREELFF. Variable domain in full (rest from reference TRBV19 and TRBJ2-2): DGGITQSPKYLFRKEGQNVTLSCEQNLNHDAMYWYRQDPGQGLRLIYYSQIVNDFQKGDIAEGYSVSREKKESFPLTVTSAQKNPTAFYLCASSTPTRTSGGPREELFFGEGSRLTVL.

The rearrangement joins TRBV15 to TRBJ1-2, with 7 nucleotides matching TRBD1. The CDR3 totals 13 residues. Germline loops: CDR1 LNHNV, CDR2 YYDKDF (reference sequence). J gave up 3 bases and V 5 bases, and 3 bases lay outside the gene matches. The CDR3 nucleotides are TGTGCCACCAGCCGACAGGGAGACTATGGCTACACCTTC. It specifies CATSRQGDYGYTF.

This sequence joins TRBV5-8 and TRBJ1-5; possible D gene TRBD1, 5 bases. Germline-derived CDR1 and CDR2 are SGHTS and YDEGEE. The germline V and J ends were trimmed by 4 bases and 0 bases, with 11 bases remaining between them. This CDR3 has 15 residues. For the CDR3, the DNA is TGTGCCAGCAGCCCGCGGGGGAGTAGCAATCAGCCCCAGCATTTT. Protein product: CASSPRGSSNQPQHF.

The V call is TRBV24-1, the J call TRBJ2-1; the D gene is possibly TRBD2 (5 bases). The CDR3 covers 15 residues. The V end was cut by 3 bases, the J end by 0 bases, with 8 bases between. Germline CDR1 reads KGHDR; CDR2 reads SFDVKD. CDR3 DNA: TGTGCCACCAGTGATCCCGGGGTCTCCTACAATGAGCAGTTCTTC. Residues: CATSDPGVSYNEQFF.

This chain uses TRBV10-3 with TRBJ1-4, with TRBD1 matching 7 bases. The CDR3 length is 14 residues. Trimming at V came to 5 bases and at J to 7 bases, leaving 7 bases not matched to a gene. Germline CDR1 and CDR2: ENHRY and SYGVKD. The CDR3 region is CAISPGTVREKLFF. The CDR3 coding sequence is TGTGCCATCAGTCCCGGGACAGTGCGTGAAAAACTGTTTTTT.

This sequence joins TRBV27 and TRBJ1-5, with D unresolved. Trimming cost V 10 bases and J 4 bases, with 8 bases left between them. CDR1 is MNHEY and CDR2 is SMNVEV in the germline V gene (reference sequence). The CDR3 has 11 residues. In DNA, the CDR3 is TGTGCCACTGACAAGAATCAGCCCCAGCATTTT. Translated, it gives CATDKNQPQHF.

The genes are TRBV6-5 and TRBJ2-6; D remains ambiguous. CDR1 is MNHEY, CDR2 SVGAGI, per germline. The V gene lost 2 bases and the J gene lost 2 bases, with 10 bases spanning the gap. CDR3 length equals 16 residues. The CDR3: CASSYQLGAGANVLTF. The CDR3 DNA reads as TGTGCCAGCAGTTACCAGCTAGGAGCTGGGGCCAACGTCCTGACTTTC.

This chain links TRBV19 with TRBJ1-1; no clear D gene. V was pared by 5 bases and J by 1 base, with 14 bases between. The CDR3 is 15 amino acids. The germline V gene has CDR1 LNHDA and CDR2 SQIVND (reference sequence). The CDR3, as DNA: TGTGCCAGTAGTCCCTTTCAGGTGGGGAACACTGAAGCTTTCTTT. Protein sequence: CASSPFQVGNTEAFF.

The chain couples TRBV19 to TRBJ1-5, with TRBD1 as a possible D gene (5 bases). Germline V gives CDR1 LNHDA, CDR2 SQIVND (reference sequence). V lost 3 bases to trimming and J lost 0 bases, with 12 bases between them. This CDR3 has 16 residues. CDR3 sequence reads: CASSIVRGNSNQPQHF. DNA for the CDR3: TGTGCCAGTAGTATCGTAAGGGGAAATAGCAATCAGCCCCAGCATTTT. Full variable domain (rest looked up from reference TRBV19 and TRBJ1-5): DGGITQSPKYLFRKEGQNVTLSCEQNLNHDAMYWYRQDPGQGLRLIYYSQIVNDFQKGDIAEGYSVSREKKESFPLTVTSAQKNPTAFYLCASSIVRGNSNQPQHFGDGTRLSIL.

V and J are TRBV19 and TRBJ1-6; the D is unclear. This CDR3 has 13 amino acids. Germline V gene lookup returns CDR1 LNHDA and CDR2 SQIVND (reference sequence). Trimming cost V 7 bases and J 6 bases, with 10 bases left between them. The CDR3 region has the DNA TGTGCCAGTACTGGGCAGCCTAATTCACCCCTCCACTTT. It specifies CASTGQPNSPLHF.

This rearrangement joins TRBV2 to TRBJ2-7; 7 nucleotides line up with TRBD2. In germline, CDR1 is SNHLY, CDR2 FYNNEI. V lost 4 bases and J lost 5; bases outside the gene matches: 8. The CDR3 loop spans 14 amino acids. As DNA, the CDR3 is TGTGCCAGCAGTGTGGGGCGGGAGAGGAACGAGCAGTACTTC. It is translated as CASSVGRERNEQYF.

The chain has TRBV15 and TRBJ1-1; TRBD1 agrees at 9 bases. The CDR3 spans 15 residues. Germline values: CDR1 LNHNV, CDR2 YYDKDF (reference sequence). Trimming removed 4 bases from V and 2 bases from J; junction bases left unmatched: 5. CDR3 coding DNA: TGTGCCACCAGCAAAGGACAGGGGCTAAACACTGAAGCTTTCTTT. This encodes CATSKGQGLNTEAFF.

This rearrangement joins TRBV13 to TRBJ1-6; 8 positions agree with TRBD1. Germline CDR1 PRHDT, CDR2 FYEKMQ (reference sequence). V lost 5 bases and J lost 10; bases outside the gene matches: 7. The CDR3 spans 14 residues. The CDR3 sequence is CASSLQGARSPLHF. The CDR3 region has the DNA TGTGCCAGCAGCCTGCAGGGGGCCCGGTCACCCCTCCACTTT.

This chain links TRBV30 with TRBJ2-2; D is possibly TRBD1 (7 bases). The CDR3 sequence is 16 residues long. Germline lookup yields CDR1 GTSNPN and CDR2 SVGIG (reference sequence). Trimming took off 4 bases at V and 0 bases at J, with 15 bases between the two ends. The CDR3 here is CAWIQGGTPNTGELFF. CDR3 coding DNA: TGTGCCTGGATCCAGGGGGGTACACCGAACACCGGGGAGCTGTTTTTT.